Listed below are T cell receptor beta chains from one sample, sequenced in a study of T cells in Graves' hyperthyroidism and ophthalmopathy. TCRdb reprocessed the multiplex PCR reads with MiXCR, giving one entry per CDR3 protein. The sample has about 510,000 distinct CDR3 sequences; approximately 15% are singletons. The source material was blood. All receptors derive from a woman between 40 and 55 years old with Graves' hyperthyroidism. Each CDR3 is given without its conserved first and last residue. Size values are once, few and many counts, or a class for expanded clones, and some rows have none.

clone_size v_call cdr3_aa
. TRBV11-2 ANSFSLASPNTGELF
. TRBV3-1 ASSQTRGLAQETQY
many TRBV28 ASNLAGGSYEQY
many TRBV11-1 ASSSTSGSYEQY
many TRBV27 ASSSLAGARNEQF
few TRBV3-1 ASSHPEGGNSYNEQF
few TRBV19 ASSIGLVNEQF
many TRBV28 ATRGQETQY
many TRBV28 ASSTGTVNTEAF
. TRBV29-1 SAKGYNEQF
. TRBV19 ASRPRAGTSGTEGELF
. TRBV27 ASRPAGAGNEQF
few TRBV10-3 AIRRDRESDGYT
many TRBV7-9 ASSDRVLGEQY
few TRBV5-6 ASSWKQENYGYT
many TRBV7-9 ASSSNRDTPTGANVLT
. TRBV2 ASSEGSRLSSYEQY
. TRBV4-1 ASSQDLAGGPTDTQY
few TRBV7-8 ASSSNLGVGTEAF
many TRBV12-3/TRBV12-4 ASTLSRTGTAKNIQY
many TRBV30 AWNVAGGTEAF
many TRBV12-3/TRBV12-4 ASSPRQGGNEQF
many TRBV12-3/TRBV12-4 ASSFRGGSHNSPLH
many TRBV5-1 ASSYRETGELF
. TRBV3-1 ASSQDFHVRGSGASYEQY
. TRBV20-1 SARDFRLAGNTDTQY
few TRBV10-3 AISGTSGSQVKTGELF
. TRBV29-1 SVVAPRSYNEQF
many TRBV18 ASSPSRLGDEQF
many TRBV27 ASRGQGRGTEAF
. TRBV5-1 ASSLAGQGFSNEQF
many TRBV12-3/TRBV12-4 ASSFVAQSLGEQY
few TRBV5-1 ASSSSGGEGHSYNEQF
few TRBV28 ANSLSLAVNEDTQY
many TRBV5-1 ASSLAGASGSNEQF
few TRBV6-1 ASRPPTSGSYEQY
. TRBV19 ASSMREVNQPQH
many TRBV20-1 SAPDLGADTQY
many TRBV12-5 ASGLVLGQGIETQY
many TRBV24-1 ATSDRQGEETQY
. TRBV5-1 ASNLSAAPLTDTQY
few TRBV9 ASSQDLGVPGKLF
many TRBV20-1 SARDGTEQF
few TRBV19 ASSMRGTSGIPVQY
many TRBV7-2 ASSIDRRGELF
many TRBV27 ASSLRGGGVSHEQF
. TRBV2 ASSPKLTGQRGTEAF
few TRBV18 ASSLDRVDEQY
many TRBV5-6 ASSLRQGRLYEQY
many TRBV11-1 ASSLGNEVPTDTQY
many TRBV29-1 SVEDPGVRALNTEAF
many TRBV5-1 ASSLATENTGELF
few TRBV5-8 ASSSQTYGYT
. TRBV14 ASSQDPRSSGYNEQF
. TRBV4-1 ASSQDTGRREKLF
few TRBV13 ASLDSASGNTIY
few TRBV19 ASSPTGGHNEQF
. TRBV3-1 ASSPQDYEETQY
few TRBV7-8 ASRAGSTGELF
. TRBV28 ASSTSGGSETQY